This T cell receptor (beta chain) derives from a study of human T cells and chemical hapten exposure. Time point defined: pre-sensitization, week 0. Indicated treatment: therapeutic diphenylcyclopropenone sensitization with weekly scalp DPC. This clonotype was counted many times. Each CDR3 protein gets one entry after TCRdb re-called the RACE reads with MiXCR. This table holds more than 250,000 distinct CDR3 sequences, approximately 7.5% found once. The CDR3 covers 13 residues. From germline, CDR1 is MDHEN and CDR2 SYDVKM. J lost 3 bases, V lost 8 bases, and 7 bases had no gene match. The specimen was whole blood, collected in connection with sensitization to the hapten diphenylcyclopropenone (DPC). The sequence derives from a young man with alopecia areata. Some clones in this sample may be carry-over from other donors' samples. The V gene is TRBV28, the J gene TRBJ2-7; TRBD1 matches at 7 bases. The CDR3 sequence is CASERGQRYEQYF. The CDR3 region has the DNA TGTGCCAGCGAGAGGGGACAGCGCTACGAGCAGTACTTC.